Described below is a single T cell receptor beta chain sequence and its context. These data originate in a study of T cell changes during pregnancy in multiple sclerosis. Germline lookup yields CDR1 SGDLS and CDR2 YYNGEE. The CDR3 loop spans 15 amino acids. The V and J ends lost 7 bases and 1 base, in that order; junction bases with no gene match: 9. Some clones are missing from TCRdb's copy, which holds only in-frame ones; the method was immunoSEQ multiplex PCR. The data contain 40,000 to 55,000 clones, 85% to 95% of them seen just once; the ten biggest clones take up 2.5% to 3%. This clonotype was obtained from a female donor with multiple sclerosis, enrolled in a pregnancy study. Material: CD8+ T cells from peripheral blood mononuclear cells, obtained in the second trimester of pregnancy. V is TRBV9 and J is TRBJ2-5; 8 nucleotides line up with TRBD2. CDR3 DNA sequence: TGTGCCAGCGGCCGTGGCGGGGGGCCCCAAGAGACCCAGTACTTC. Its translation: CASGRGGGPQETQYF.